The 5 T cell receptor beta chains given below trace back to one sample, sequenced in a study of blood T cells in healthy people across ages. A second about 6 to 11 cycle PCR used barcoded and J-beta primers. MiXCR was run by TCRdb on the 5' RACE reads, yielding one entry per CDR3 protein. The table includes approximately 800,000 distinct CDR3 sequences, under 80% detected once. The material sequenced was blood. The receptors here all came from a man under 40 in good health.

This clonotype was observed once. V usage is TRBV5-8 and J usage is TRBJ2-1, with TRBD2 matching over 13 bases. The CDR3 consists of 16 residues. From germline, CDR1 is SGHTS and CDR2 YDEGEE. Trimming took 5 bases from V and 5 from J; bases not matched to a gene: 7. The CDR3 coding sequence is TGTGCCAGCAGACTAGCGGGGGGGCTTTTGGACAATGAGCAGTTCTTC. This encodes CASRLAGGLLDNEQFF.

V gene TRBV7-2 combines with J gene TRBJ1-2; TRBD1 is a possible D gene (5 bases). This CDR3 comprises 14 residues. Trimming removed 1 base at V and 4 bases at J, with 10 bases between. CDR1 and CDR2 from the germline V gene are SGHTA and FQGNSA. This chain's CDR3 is CASSLGGFFYGYTF. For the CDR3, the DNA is TGTGCCAGCAGCTTAGGGGGGTTTTTCTATGGCTACACCTTC.

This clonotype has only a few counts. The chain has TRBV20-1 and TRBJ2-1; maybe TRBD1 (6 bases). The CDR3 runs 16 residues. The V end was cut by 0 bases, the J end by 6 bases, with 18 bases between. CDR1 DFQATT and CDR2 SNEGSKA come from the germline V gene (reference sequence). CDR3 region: CSARDWVLGAGNEQFF. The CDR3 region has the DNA TGCAGTGCTAGAGATTGGGTGTTGGGGGCGGGCAATGAGCAGTTCTTC.

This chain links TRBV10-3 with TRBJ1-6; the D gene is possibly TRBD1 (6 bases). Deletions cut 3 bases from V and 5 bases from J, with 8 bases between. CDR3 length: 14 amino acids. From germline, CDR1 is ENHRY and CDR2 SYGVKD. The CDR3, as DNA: TGTGCCATCAGTGACGGACAGCATAATTCACCCCTCCACTTT. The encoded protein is CAISDGQHNSPLHF.

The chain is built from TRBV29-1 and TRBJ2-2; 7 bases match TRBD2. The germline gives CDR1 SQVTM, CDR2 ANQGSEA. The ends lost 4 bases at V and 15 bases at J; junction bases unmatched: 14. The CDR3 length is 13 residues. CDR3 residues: CSVAGTNTGGMFF. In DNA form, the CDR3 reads TGCAGCGTTGCCGGCACCAACACCGGGGGGATGTTTTTT.